A single sample is the source of the 3 T cell receptor beta chains below, sequenced in a study of shared clonotypes between healthy human individuals. The data were produced by immunoSEQ multiplex PCR, yet TCRdb's version contains in-frame clones alone and is incomplete. The sample lists about 610,000 clones; around 96% were seen once. CD45RO-negative, CCR7-selected cells formed the naive CD8 fraction, which excluded terminally differentiated effector memory CD45RA+ cells. Sequences were obtained from naive CD8+ T cells sorted from blood. Receptor source: a woman aged 30 to 39 in good health.

J is TRBJ1-3 and V is TRBV11-2; no clear D gene. V lost 5 bases and J lost 4, with 15 bases in between. CDR3 length: 15 amino acids. Germline CDR1 and CDR2: SGHAT and FQNNGV. The CDR3 coding sequence is TGTGCCAGCAGCCATACAGTGGGGTTGGGAAACACCATATATTTT. Translation: CASSHTVGLGNTIYF.

The V call is TRBV4-1, the J call TRBJ1-6; D is unresolved. Germline V CDR1 and CDR2: MGHRA, YSYEKL. The CDR3 runs 16 residues. V was pared by 0 bases and J by 5 bases, with 11 bases between. The DNA of the CDR3 is TGCGCCAGCAGCCAAGATGGGCAGCCGAATAATTCACCCCTCCACTTT. Amino acid sequence: CASSQDGQPNNSPLHF.

The chain uses TRBV6-5 and TRBJ1-6; TRBD1 is a possible D gene (5 bases). The CDR3 sequence is 15 residues long. The germline gives CDR1 MNHEY, CDR2 SVGAGI. Trimming shortened V by 0 bases and J by 6 bases, and 9 bases separated the two germline ends. This chain's CDR3 is CASSYSSDTNSPLHF. The CDR3 DNA is TGTGCCAGCAGTTACTCTTCGGACACTAATTCACCCCTCCACTTT.